These 21 T cell receptor beta chains were sequenced from one sample in a study of cytomegalovirus exposure and HLA in healthy donors. Primers for the PCR totalled 60 Vbeta and 13 Jbeta. Generated by immunoSEQ multiplex PCR, the TCRdb table keeps only in-frame clones and is missing some. This table holds roughly 73,000 clones, about 75% found once. Material for sequencing was PBMCs. These TCRs come from a man between 65 and 85 years old in good health and CMV-seronegative.

The genes are TRBV7-2 and TRBJ2-5, with 8 bases aligning to TRBD1. The CDR3 has 16 amino acids. The V gene end was trimmed by 1 base and the J gene end by 7 bases; junction bases not matched to a gene: 11. Germline V gene data show CDR1 as SGHTA and CDR2 as FQGNSA. The CDR3 DNA sequence: TGTGCCAGCAGCTTAGGGGGGGACAGGCAGAGGGGGACCCAGTACTTC. It specifies CASSLGGDRQRGTQYF.

The V gene is TRBV7-9, the J gene TRBJ1-4, with a weak D call TRBD1 (5 bases). The germline V gene has CDR1 SEHNR and CDR2 FQNEAQ (reference sequence). This CDR3 region has 19 residues. V gave up 11 bases and J gave up 0 bases, with 28 bases separating them. The CDR3 DNA follows: TGTGCCTTCCCTTCGGGGGATTGGGCCGGCGGGTCAACTAATGAAAAACTGTTTTTT. Translated: CAFPSGDWAGGSTNEKLFF.

The CDR3 is CASSLDSSGNQPQHF. The CDR3 nucleotides are TGTGCCAGCAGTTTAGACTCATCGGGCAATCAGCCCCAGCATTTT. The rearrangement joins TRBV28 to TRBJ1-5; no clear D. Germline CDR1 reads MDHEN; CDR2 reads SYDVKM. Trimming left V 2 bases short and J 2 bases short, with 10 bases between. The CDR3 has 15 residues.

The J gene is TRBJ2-6, the V gene TRBV29-1; the D gene is possibly TRBD2 (6 bases). The CDR3 extends over 15 amino acids. Germline V lookup: CDR1 SQVTM, CDR2 ANQGSEA. V was cut by 2 bases and J by 1 base, with 9 bases left in between. CDR3 sequence reads: CSVEMAGSGANVLTF. The CDR3, as DNA: TGCAGCGTTGAAATGGCGGGGTCTGGGGCCAACGTCCTGACTTTC.

The chain recombines TRBV4-1 with TRBJ2-1; D perhaps matches TRBD2 (6 bases). Germline V gives CDR1 MGHRA, CDR2 YSYEKL. The CDR3 loop spans 15 amino acids. Trimming stripped 1 base from V and 12 bases from J, with 19 bases between. The CDR3 nucleotides are TGCGCCAGCAGCCAAGGTAGCGGACCCCTTCTCGGGCAGTTCTTC. It translates to CASSQGSGPLLGQFF.

The J gene is TRBJ2-7, the V gene TRBV14; 10 bases fit TRBD1. The CDR3 extends over 16 amino acids. The germline CDR1 and CDR2 sequences are SGHDN and FVKESK. Unmatched junction bases numbered 8, after V lost 3 bases and J lost 3 bases. DNA of the CDR3: TGTGCCAGCAGCCACCTCGGGACAGGGGTAGGCTACGAGCAGTACTTC. This translates into CASSHLGTGVGYEQYF.

The table lists this clone with a few counts. V is TRBV6-1 and J is TRBJ2-1; 7 positions match TRBD1. The germline V gene has CDR1 MNHNS and CDR2 SASEGT. This CDR3 spans 16 amino acids. V lost 3 bases to trimming and J lost 3 bases; unmatched junction nucleotides: 8. The CDR3 region is CASSESTGILYNEQFF. The CDR3 DNA reads TGTGCCAGCAGTGAGTCGACAGGGATCCTCTACAATGAGCAGTTCTTC.

The chain carries TRBV19 and TRBJ1-5, with TRBD1 matching 8 bases. This CDR3 spans 17 amino acids. Losses at the gene ends were 7 bases for V and 0 bases for J; bases not matched to a gene: 11. CDR1 and CDR2 from the germline V gene are LNHDA and SQIVND (reference sequence). The CDR3 reads CASTEDRATHSNQPQHF. CDR3 nucleotides: TGTGCCAGTACTGAGGACAGGGCCACACATAGCAATCAGCCCCAGCATTTT.

The chain couples TRBV10-3 to TRBJ2-6, with a possible D match to TRBD1 (6 bases). Trimming shortened V by 5 bases and J by 2 bases, and 10 bases separated the two germline ends. The CDR3 extends over 15 amino acids. Germline V gene lookup returns CDR1 ENHRY and CDR2 SYGVKD. The CDR3 DNA follows: TGTGCCATCAGTACTCAGGGGACTGGGGCCAACGTCCTGACTTTC. It is translated as CAISTQGTGANVLTF.

CDR3 residues: CASNQFTGNNSPLHF. In DNA, the CDR3 is TGTGCCAGCAACCAATTCACAGGGAACAATTCACCCCTCCACTTT. This chain connects TRBV7-8 to TRBJ1-6; possible D gene TRBD1, 6 bases. Per the germline V gene, CDR1 is SGHVS and CDR2 is FQNEAQ. This CDR3 has 15 residues. The V end lost 7 bases, the J end lost 7 bases, and 17 bases lay between the germline ends.

DNA for the CDR3: TGCAGCGTGACCGGACCAGGGAACTCCTACGAGCAGTACTTC. It yields the protein CSVTGPGNSYEQYF. The genes are TRBV29-1 and TRBJ2-7; perhaps TRBD1 as D (5 bases). V dropped 6 bases and J dropped 0 bases, with 15 bases sitting between them. The CDR3 extends over 14 amino acids. The germline gives CDR1 SQVTM, CDR2 ANQGSEA.

The chain uses TRBV18 and TRBJ2-7; D gene uncertain. The germline gives CDR1 KGHSH, CDR2 LQKENI. The CDR3 is 14 residues long. Trimming took 6 bases from V and 0 from J, leaving 12 bases between them. The CDR3 loop reads CASSPRPSSYEQYF. CDR3 nucleotide sequence: TGTGCCAGCTCCCCGCGTCCTAGCTCCTACGAGCAGTACTTC.

This rearrangement joins TRBV7-6 to TRBJ2-7; D may be TRBD1 (6 bases). V was trimmed by 4 bases and J by 3 bases, leaving 13 bases between them. The CDR3 consists of 14 residues. From germline, CDR1 is SGHVS and CDR2 FNYEAQ. As DNA, the CDR3 is TGTGCCAGCAGCTCGATTGGACAGTTCTACGAGCAGTACTTC. This encodes CASSSIGQFYEQYF.

This clone was observed once. The J gene is TRBJ2-1, the V gene TRBV5-1; 7 bases are shared with TRBD1. Germline CDR1 SGHRS, CDR2 YFSETQ. The CDR3 loop spans 15 amino acids. V trimming: 4 bases; J trimming: 0 bases; junction bases outside the gene matches: 4. CDR3 in amino acids: CASSPTGDSYNEQFF. As DNA, the CDR3 is TGCGCCAGCAGCCCTACAGGGGACTCCTACAATGAGCAGTTCTTC.

The V gene is TRBV18, the J gene TRBJ1-5, with 8 bases that match TRBD1. The ends lost 0 bases at V and 4 bases at J; junction bases unmatched: 2. The CDR3 runs 15 residues. The germline gives CDR1 KGHSH, CDR2 LQKENI. CDR3 nucleotides: TGTGCCAGCTCACCACCCGGGACAGGTAATCAGCCCCAGCATTTT. Residues: CASSPPGTGNQPQHF.

V usage is TRBV4-3 and J usage is TRBJ1-2, with D uncertain. The germline CDR1 and CDR2 sequences are LGHNA and YSLEER. The CDR3 consists of 16 residues. Trimming left V 1 base short and J 4 bases short, with 16 bases between. The CDR3, as DNA: TGCGCCAGCAGCCAAGGAGTAGAGCGGACTATCTATGGCTACACCTTC. Encoded protein: CASSQGVERTIYGYTF.

The chain is built from TRBV18 and TRBJ1-5; 7 bases fit TRBD1. Losses at the gene ends were 4 bases for V and 7 bases for J; bases not matched to a gene: 4. This CDR3 has 13 amino acids. CDR1 KGHSH and CDR2 LQKENI come from the germline V gene. The CDR3 is CASSQGGPQPQHF. Here the CDR3 DNA reads TGTGCCAGCTCACAAGGGGGCCCACAGCCCCAGCATTTT.

This clone was observed once. The CDR3 protein is CASSPETPTTTGELFF. In DNA, the CDR3 is TGTGCCAGCTCACCCGAAACTCCCACGACTACCGGGGAGCTGTTTTTT. This chain joins TRBV18 and TRBJ2-2; no firm D call. With 3 bases removed from V and 5 bases from J, the gap between germline ends came to 16 bases. Germline V gives CDR1 KGHSH, CDR2 LQKENI. The CDR3 sequence is 16 residues long.

The chain combines TRBV7-2 with TRBJ2-1, with TRBD2 matching 9 bases. From germline, CDR1 is SGHTA and CDR2 FQGNSA. Germline trimming cut 5 bases from V and 4 bases from J; bases unmatched to any gene: 3. The CDR3 has 14 residues. CDR3: CASSPAGGYNEQFF. DNA of the CDR3: TGTGCCAGCAGCCCAGCGGGGGGATACAATGAGCAGTTCTTC.

As for this clone: Distinct nucleotide sequences in the sample also encode this CDR3. J is TRBJ2-1 and V is TRBV7-8; 11 nucleotides agree with TRBD2. The ends lost 1 base at V and 0 bases at J; junction bases unmatched: 8. Germline CDR1 and CDR2: SGHVS and FQNEAQ. The CDR3 totals 19 residues. The CDR3 DNA reads as TGTGCCAGCAGCTTAGTTACTAGCGGGAGAATTAGCTCCTACAATGAGCAGTTCTTC. It translates to CASSLVTSGRISSYNEQFF.

The chain links TRBV11-2 to TRBJ2-3; no definite D call. The CDR3 consists of 12 residues. V gave up 5 bases and J gave up 10 bases, with 13 bases separating them. Germline V gene data show CDR1 as SGHAT and CDR2 as FQNNGV. The CDR3 sequence: CASSPQARAQYF. In DNA, the CDR3 is TGTGCCAGCAGCCCGCAGGCAAGAGCGCAGTATTTT.